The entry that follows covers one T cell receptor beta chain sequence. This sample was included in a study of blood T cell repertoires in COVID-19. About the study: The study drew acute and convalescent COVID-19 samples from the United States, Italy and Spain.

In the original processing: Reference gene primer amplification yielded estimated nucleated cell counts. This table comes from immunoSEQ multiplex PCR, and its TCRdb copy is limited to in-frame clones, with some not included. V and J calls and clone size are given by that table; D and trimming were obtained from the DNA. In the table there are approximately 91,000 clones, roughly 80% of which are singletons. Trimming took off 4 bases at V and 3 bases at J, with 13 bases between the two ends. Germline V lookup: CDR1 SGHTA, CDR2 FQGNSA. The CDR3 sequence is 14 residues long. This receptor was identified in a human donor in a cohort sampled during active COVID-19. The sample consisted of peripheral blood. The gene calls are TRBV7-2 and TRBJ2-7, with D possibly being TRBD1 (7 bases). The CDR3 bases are TGTGCCAGCAGCTCCCAGGGGGGAGGCTACGAGCAGTACTTC. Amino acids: CASSSQGGGYEQYF.